This record looks at one T cell receptor beta chain sequence and its context. Antigen specificity is unknown. The sample belongs to a study of post-analysis software for immune sequencing data. Germline values: CDR1 SGHTA, CDR2 FQGTGA. This CDR3 is 17 amino acids long. The J segment lost 7 bases and the V segment lost 5 bases, leaving 16 bases of the junction unmatched. Broader study findings: A few TRBV segments were significantly more frequent in patients than in controls. TRBV5-6, TRBV5-1 and TRBV20-1 were among these segments.

Included in the TCR beta cDNA libraries were unique molecular identifiers. From the PCR reads, TCRdb called clonotypes with MiXCR, one entry per CDR3 protein. The sample includes more than 500,000 distinct CDR3 sequences, around 36% of them seen just once. Specimen: blood. The chain combines TRBV7-3 with TRBJ2-1, with TRBD1 identical over 8 bases. This receptor was taken from a girl under 18 with multiple sclerosis. CDR3 in DNA: TGTGCCAGCAGCCAGGGGATTGGGACAGGAACGCTTAATGAGCAGTTCTTC. This sequence encodes CASSQGIGTGTLNEQFF. Full variable domain (outside the CDR3, taken from reference TRBV7-3 and TRBJ2-1): GAGVSQTPSNKVTEKGKYVELRCDPISGHTALYWYRQSLGQGPEFLIYFQGTGAADDSGLPNDRFFAVRPEGSVSTLKIQRTERGDSAVYLCASSQGIGTGTLNEQFFGPGTRLTVL.